The rows below give T cell receptor beta chains drawn from one sample of a study of control samples from healthy donors and cancer patients. Profiled with immunoSEQ multiplex PCR; TCRdb holds only in-frame clones, not every one. This sample yields some 200,000 clones, of which roughly 91% are seen a single time; less than 1.6% belongs to the top ten. Sequenced input: blood. These receptors were taken from a woman younger than 45 in good health. Both conserved end residues are part of each CDR3. A D gene is named only where the DNA matches it firmly. The size entry is marked missing in some rows and otherwise reads once, few, many or a size class.

v_call	d_call	j_call	clone_size	cdr3_length	cdr3_aa	cdr3_nt
TRBV6-5	.	TRBJ1-3	.	15	CASSYGGTSGNTIYF	TGTGCCAGCAGTTACGGGGGAACCTCTGGAAACACCATATATTTT
TRBV11-2	.	TRBJ1-1	.	13	CASSWDTGTEAFF	TGTGCCAGCAGCTGGGACACGGGGACTGAAGCTTTCTTT
TRBV3-1/TRBV3-2	.	TRBJ2-1	.	14	CASSLGGSYNEQFF	TGTGCCAGCAGCCTCGGGGGCTCCTACAATGAGCAGTTCTTC
TRBV6-5	.	TRBJ1-2	.	12	CASSRGSYGYTF	TGTGCCAGCAGCAGGGGTAGCTATGGCTACACCTTC
TRBV9	TRBD2	TRBJ2-4	.	15	CASSPISGSEGIQYF	TGTGCCAGCAGCCCCATTAGCGGGAGTGAGGGCATTCAGTACTTC
TRBV14	.	TRBJ2-7	.	12	CASSQGRYEQYF	TGTGCCAGCAGCCAAGGACGGTACGAGCAGTACTTC
TRBV11-2	TRBD1	TRBJ1-4	.	15	CASSTPTGANEKLFF	TGTGCCAGCAGCACCCCGACAGGGGCGAATGAAAAACTGTTTTTT
TRBV28	.	TRBJ2-1	.	10	CASSHVEQFF	TGTGCCAGCAGCCATGTTGAGCAGTTCTTC
TRBV19	TRBD1	TRBJ1-5	.	16	CASSIGADRRGQPQHF	TGTGCCAGTAGTATAGGGGCGGACAGGCGGGGTCAGCCCCAGCATTTT
TRBV5-1	.	TRBJ2-5	.	14	CASSLGQVQETQYF	TGCGCCAGCAGCTTGGGTCAGGTACAAGAGACCCAGTACTTC
TRBV4-1	TRBD1	TRBJ1-4	.	14	CASSQGTGFEKLFF	TGCGCCAGCAGCCAAGGGACAGGGTTTGAAAAACTGTTTTTT
TRBV6-6	TRBD1	TRBJ1-6	.	14	CASSYQGADSPLHF	TGTGCCAGCAGTTACCAGGGGGCGGATTCACCCCTCCACTTT
TRBV7-9	TRBD1	TRBJ1-2	.	14	CASSRDRLNYGYTF	TGTGCCAGCAGCCGGGACAGGCTAAACTATGGCTACACCTTC
TRBV12-3/TRBV12-4	.	TRBJ1-1	.	13	CASSLGQNTEAFF	TGTGCCAGCAGTTTGGGACAGAACACTGAAGCTTTCTTT
TRBV19	TRBD2	TRBJ2-7	.	14	CASSIKAGVGEQYF	TGTGCCAGTAGTATAAAAGCGGGAGTAGGCGAGCAGTACTTC
TRBV19	TRBD1	TRBJ1-2	.	13	CASSATGGVGYTF	TGTGCCAGTAGTGCGACAGGGGGCGTTGGCTACACCTTC
TRBV6-5	TRBD2	TRBJ2-3	.	15	CASSTIAGSTDTQYF	TGTGCCAGCAGTACAATAGCGGGGAGCACAGATACGCAGTATTTT
TRBV28	.	TRBJ1-1	.	14	CASSLPDRNTEAFF	TGTGCCAGCAGTTTACCGGACCGGAACACTGAAGCTTTCTTT
TRBV6-4	TRBD2	TRBJ2-3	.	14	CASSAGAGADTQYF	TGTGCCAGCAGTGCAGGAGCGGGAGCGGATACGCAGTATTTT
TRBV6-4	.	TRBJ2-1	.	15	CASSPGGLASNEQFF	TGTGCCAGCAGCCCAGGGGGGTTAGCCTCGAATGAGCAGTTCTTC
TRBV2	.	TRBJ1-5	.	15	CASSPGDNSNQPQHF	TGTGCCAGCAGCCCAGGGGACAACAGCAATCAGCCCCAGCATTTT
TRBV11-3	.	TRBJ2-7	.	11	CASGSSYEQYF	TGTGCCAGCGGGAGCTCCTACGAGCAGTACTTC
TRBV5-1	.	TRBJ1-4	.	15	CASSWRSPTNEKLFF	TGCGCCAGCAGCTGGAGATCCCCAACTAATGAAAAACTGTTTTTT
TRBV5-8	.	TRBJ1-2	.	14	CASSLDRTDYGYTF	TGTGCCAGCAGCTTGGACAGGACCGACTATGGCTACACCTTC
TRBV28	.	TRBJ2-5	.	14	CASSLLSTGETQYF	TGTGCCAGCAGTTTATTGAGTACAGGGGAGACCCAGTACTTC
TRBV12-3/TRBV12-4	.	TRBJ1-2	.	13	CASSWDRYYGYTF	TGTGCCAGCAGTTGGGACCGATACTATGGCTACACCTTC
TRBV4-1	.	TRBJ1-4	.	16	CASSQDGGGANEKLFF	TGCGCCAGCAGCCAAGATGGGGGTGGGGCTAATGAAAAACTGTTTTTT
TRBV4-3	.	TRBJ2-1	.	16	CASSQDTGTGANEQFF	TGCGCCAGCAGCCAAGATACAGGGACGGGAGCCAATGAGCAGTTCTTC
TRBV30	.	TRBJ1-2	.	13	CAWRAGVPYGYTF	TGTGCCTGGAGGGCAGGGGTGCCCTATGGCTACACCTTC
TRBV6-1	.	TRBJ1-4	.	14	CASSEALQMGKLFF	TGTGCCAGCAGTGAAGCATTACAGATGGGGAAACTGTTTTTT
TRBV6-5	.	TRBJ2-1	.	15	CASSYSGGAHNEQFF	TGTGCCAGCAGTTACTCAGGGGGGGCCCACAATGAGCAGTTCTTC
TRBV5-1	.	TRBJ2-2	.	14	CASRPGLTTGELFF	TGCGCCAGCAGGCCGGGACTGACCACCGGGGAGCTGTTTTTT
TRBV11-3	TRBD1	TRBJ2-7	.	13	CASSRDRGDEQYF	TGTGCCAGCAGCCGGGACAGGGGGGACGAGCAGTACTTC
TRBV19	TRBD2	TRBJ2-7	few	15	CASSPWTSGSNEQYF	TGTGCCAGTAGTCCCTGGACTAGCGGGAGTAACGAGCAGTACTTC
TRBV9	.	TRBJ1-6	.	12	CASTATGEPLHF	TGTGCCAGCACAGCAACGGGAGAACCCCTCCACTTT
TRBV2	TRBD1	TRBJ2-1	.	15	CASSEDRGSYNEQFF	TGTGCCAGCAGTGAGGACAGGGGGTCCTACAATGAGCAGTTCTTC
TRBV7-9	TRBD2	TRBJ2-1	once	12	CASSGTSGEQFF	TGTGCCAGCAGCGGCACTAGCGGTGAGCAGTTCTTC
TRBV29-1	.	TRBJ1-5	.	13	CSVVDNPNQPQHF	TGCAGCGTTGTCGACAATCCCAATCAGCCCCAGCATTTT
TRBV6-5	.	TRBJ1-3	.	14	CASSRGGTGNTIYF	TGTGCCAGCAGTCGGGGCGGTACTGGAAACACCATATATTTT
TRBV11-3	TRBD2	TRBJ2-3	few	18	CASSLGVLAGGTTDTQYF	TGTGCCAGCAGCTTGGGAGTTCTTGCGGGAGGGACCACAGATACGCAGTATTTT
TRBV5-1	.	TRBJ1-4	.	15	CASSLTSTTNEKLFF	TGCGCCAGCAGCTTGACCTCCACAACTAATGAAAAACTGTTTTTT
TRBV18	TRBD1	TRBJ1-1	.	15	CASSPERTGNTEAFF	TGTGCCAGCTCACCAGAAAGGACAGGGAACACTGAAGCTTTCTTT
TRBV6-5	TRBD1	TRBJ1-1	.	14	CASIPGGAFTEAFF	TGTGCCAGCATCCCAGGGGGCGCTTTCACTGAAGCTTTCTTT
TRBV7-9	TRBD1	TRBJ1-1	.	15	CASSLIGQANTEAFF	TGTGCCAGCAGCTTAATAGGACAGGCGAACACTGAAGCTTTCTTT
TRBV18	.	TRBJ2-3	.	13	CASSPQGGDTQYF	TGTGCCAGCTCACCGCAGGGGGGAGATACGCAGTATTTT
TRBV19	.	TRBJ2-1	.	14	CASTTGSSYNEQFF	TGTGCCAGTACGACTGGAAGCTCCTACAATGAGCAGTTCTTC
TRBV5-1	.	TRBJ2-6	.	15	CASSFDGSGANVLTF	TGCGCCAGCAGCTTTGACGGCTCTGGGGCCAACGTCCTGACTTTC
TRBV20-1	.	TRBJ1-1	.	14	CSASRDLLNTEAFF	TGCAGTGCTAGTCGGGACCTACTGAACACTGAAGCTTTCTTT
TRBV19	.	TRBJ1-2	.	13	CASSPQGAYGYTF	TGTGCCAGTAGTCCACAGGGTGCCTATGGCTACACCTTC